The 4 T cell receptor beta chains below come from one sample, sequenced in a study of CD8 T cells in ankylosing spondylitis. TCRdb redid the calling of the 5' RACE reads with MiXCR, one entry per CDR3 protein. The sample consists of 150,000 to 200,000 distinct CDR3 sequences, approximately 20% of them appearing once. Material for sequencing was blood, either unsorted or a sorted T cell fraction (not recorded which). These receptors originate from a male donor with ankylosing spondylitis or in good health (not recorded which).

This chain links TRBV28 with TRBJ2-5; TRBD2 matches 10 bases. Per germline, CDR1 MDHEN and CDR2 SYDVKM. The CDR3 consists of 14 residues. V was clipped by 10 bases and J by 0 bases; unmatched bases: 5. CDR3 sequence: CATKLAGHQETQYF. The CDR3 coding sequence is TGTGCCACTAAACTAGCGGGACACCAAGAGACCCAGTACTTC.

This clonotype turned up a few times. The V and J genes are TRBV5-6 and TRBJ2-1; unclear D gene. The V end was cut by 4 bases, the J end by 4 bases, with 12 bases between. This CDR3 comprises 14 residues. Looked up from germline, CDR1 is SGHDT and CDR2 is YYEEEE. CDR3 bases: TGTGCCAGCAGCCTGGGATGGGGTTACAATGAGCAGTTCTTC. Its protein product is CASSLGWGYNEQFF.

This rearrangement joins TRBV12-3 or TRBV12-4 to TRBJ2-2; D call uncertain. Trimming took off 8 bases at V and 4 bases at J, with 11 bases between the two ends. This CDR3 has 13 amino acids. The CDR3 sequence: CASPGPGTGELFF. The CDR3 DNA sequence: TGTGCCAGCCCTGGTCCGGGCACCGGGGAGCTGTTTTTT.

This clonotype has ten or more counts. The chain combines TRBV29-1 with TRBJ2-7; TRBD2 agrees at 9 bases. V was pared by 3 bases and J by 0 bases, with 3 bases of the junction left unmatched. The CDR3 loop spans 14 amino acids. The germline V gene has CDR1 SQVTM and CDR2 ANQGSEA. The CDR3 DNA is TGCAGCGTTGAGCTAGCGGGATCCTCCTACGAGCAGTACTTC. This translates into CSVELAGSSYEQYF.